Below, 2 T cell receptor beta chains from the same sample are listed, as sequenced in a study of technical replicates of blood from several donors. The method was immunoSEQ multiplex PCR; TCRdb's version includes in-frame clones alone and lacks a portion of them. The sample has more than 90,000 clones, 90% to 95% seen once. Material for sequencing was T cells isolated from PBMCs. The receptors come from a human donor in good health.

V gene TRBV6-5 combines with J gene TRBJ2-1, with TRBD2 matching 7 bases. The CDR3 is 13 residues long. The trim removed 6 bases at V and 4 bases at J, leaving 3 bases unmatched. The germline gives CDR1 MNHEY, CDR2 SVGAGI. CDR3 protein: CASRSGGYNEQFF. CDR3 coding DNA: TGTGCCAGCAGATCGGGGGGTTACAATGAGCAGTTCTTC.

V usage is TRBV5-8 and J usage is TRBJ2-7; a weak D match, TRBD1 (6 bases). CDR1 SGHTS and CDR2 YDEGEE come from the germline V gene. CDR3 length equals 15 residues. Between the trimmed V and J ends, which lost 4 bases and 3 bases, there was a span of 17 bases. The CDR3 region has the DNA TGTGCCAGCAGCCTAATTACAGGGTCATACTACGAGCAGTACTTC. Its protein is CASSLITGSYYEQYF.